Listed here are 4 T cell receptor beta chains from one sample, sequenced in a study of neurological immune-mediated disorders. Time point reported: longitudinal time-point 2. TCRdb fed the 5' RACE reads into MiXCR, producing one record per CDR3 protein. The sample includes about 60,000 distinct CDR3 sequences, 8.5% to 10% of them seen just once. The sequencing input was PBMCs. The source of these receptors is a man between 25 and 39 years old in good health.

This clonotype was counted at least ten times. The CDR3 nucleotides read TGCAGCGTTGACCCCGGGACCACCCCGGGGGAGCAGTACTTC. It codes for CSVDPGTTPGEQYF. The V and J genes are TRBV29-1 and TRBJ2-7; D possibly uses TRBD1 or TRBD2 (5 bases each). From germline, CDR1 is SQVTM and CDR2 ANQGSEA. With 3 bases removed from V and 7 bases from J, the gap between germline ends came to 19 bases. The CDR3 contains 14 residues.

The table lists this clonotype with many counts. The chain joins TRBV4-1 to TRBJ2-5, with D hard to call. Germline V gene lookup returns CDR1 MGHRA and CDR2 YSYEKL. This CDR3 spans 16 amino acids. Trimming shortened V by 4 bases and J by 5 bases, and 20 bases separated the two germline ends. CDR3 coding DNA: TGCGCCAGCAGCCGTAGTGTGGCAACACAGAAGGAGACCCAGTACTTC. As protein: CASSRSVATQKETQYF.

This clonotype has a count of ten or more. The chain has TRBV20-1 and TRBJ1-1, with TRBD1 identical over 8 bases. Germline lookup yields CDR1 DFQATT and CDR2 SNEGSKA (reference sequence). V lost 6 bases to trimming and J lost 5 bases; unmatched junction nucleotides: 8. The CDR3 runs 13 residues. The CDR3 coding sequence is TGCAGTGCGGAACACAGGGGGAATACTGAAGCTTTCTTT. Translating gives CSAEHRGNTEAFF.

In its sample, this clonotype was seen many times. The genes are TRBV5-1 and TRBJ2-1; 7 bases are shared with TRBD1. CDR1 SGHRS and CDR2 YFSETQ come from the germline V gene. CDR3 length: 15 amino acids. V shed 1 base, J shed 6 bases, and the junction held 7 bases outside the gene matches. The DNA for the CDR3 is TGCGCCAGCAGCTTGAGGACAGGTCGTCGCAATGAGCAGTTCTTC. Protein: CASSLRTGRRNEQFF.